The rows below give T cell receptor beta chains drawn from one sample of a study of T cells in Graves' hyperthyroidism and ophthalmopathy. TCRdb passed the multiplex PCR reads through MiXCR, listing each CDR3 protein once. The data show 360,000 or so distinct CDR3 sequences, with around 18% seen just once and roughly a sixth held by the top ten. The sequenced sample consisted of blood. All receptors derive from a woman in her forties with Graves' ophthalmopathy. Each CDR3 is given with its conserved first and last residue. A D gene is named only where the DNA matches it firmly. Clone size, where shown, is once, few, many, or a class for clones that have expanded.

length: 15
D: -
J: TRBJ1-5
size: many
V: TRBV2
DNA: TGTGCCAGCAGTGGAGGTGGTTATAGCAATCAGCCCCAGCATTTT
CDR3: CASSGGGYSNQPQHF

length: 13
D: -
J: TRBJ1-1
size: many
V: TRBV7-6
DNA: TGTGCCAGCAGCTCAGGGGTTTGGACTGAAGCTTTCTTT
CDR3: CASSSGVWTEAFF

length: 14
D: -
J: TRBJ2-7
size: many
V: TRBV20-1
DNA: TGCAGTGCTAGAGAGGCACAGCTGGAATACGAGCAGTACTTC
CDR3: CSAREAQLEYEQYF

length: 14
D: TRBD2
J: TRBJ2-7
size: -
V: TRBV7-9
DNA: TGTGCCAGCAGCTTAGGTGGTCCGGGGGGTGAGCAGTACTTC
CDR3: CASSLGGPGGEQYF

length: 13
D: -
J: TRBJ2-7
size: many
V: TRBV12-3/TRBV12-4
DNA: TGTGCCAGCAGTTGGCCCGGGGGAGAAGAGCAGTACTTC
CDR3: CASSWPGGEEQYF

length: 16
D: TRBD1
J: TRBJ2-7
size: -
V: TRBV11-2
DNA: TGTGCCAGTAGTATGTCGCGGGACAGGGAGCCCTACGAGCAGTACTTC
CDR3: CASSMSRDREPYEQYF

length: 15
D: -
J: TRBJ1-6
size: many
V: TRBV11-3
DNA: TGTGCCAGCAGCTTAGAAGATCCAGGGACCTCACCCCTCCACTTT
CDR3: CASSLEDPGTSPLHF

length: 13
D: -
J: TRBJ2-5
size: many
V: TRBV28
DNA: TGTGCCAGCAGTATCGACTATCAAGAGACCCAGTACTTC
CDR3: CASSIDYQETQYF

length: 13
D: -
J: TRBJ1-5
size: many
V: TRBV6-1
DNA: TGTGCCAGCAGGAAACTGGGAGTCCAGCCCCAGCATTTT
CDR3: CASRKLGVQPQHF

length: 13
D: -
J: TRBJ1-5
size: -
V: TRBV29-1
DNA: TGCAGCGTTGAATCCGGGGCGGATCAGCCCCAGCATTTT
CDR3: CSVESGADQPQHF

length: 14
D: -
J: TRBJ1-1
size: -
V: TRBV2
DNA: TGTGCCAGCAGGAAACTCAACAGGAACACTGAAGCTTTCTTT
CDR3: CASRKLNRNTEAFF

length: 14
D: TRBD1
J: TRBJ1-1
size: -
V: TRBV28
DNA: TGTGCCAGCAGATCCGGACAGGAAGTCACTGAAGCTTTCTTT
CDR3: CASRSGQEVTEAFF

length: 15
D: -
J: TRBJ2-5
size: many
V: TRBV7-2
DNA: TGTGCCAGCAGCTTACAATCAACCCTCCAAGAGACCCAGTACTTC
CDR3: CASSLQSTLQETQYF

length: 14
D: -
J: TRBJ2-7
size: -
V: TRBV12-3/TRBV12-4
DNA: TGTGCCAGCAGTTTGGCGGGGATCGGACACGAGCAGTACTTC
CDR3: CASSLAGIGHEQYF

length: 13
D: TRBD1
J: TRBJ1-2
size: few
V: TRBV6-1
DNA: TGTGCCAGCAGTATCAGGGGGATTGGAGGCTACAACTTC
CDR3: CASSIRGIGGYNF

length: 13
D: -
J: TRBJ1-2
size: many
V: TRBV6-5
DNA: TGTGCCAGCAGTTACGACACGGGCTATGGCTACACCTTC
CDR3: CASSYDTGYGYTF

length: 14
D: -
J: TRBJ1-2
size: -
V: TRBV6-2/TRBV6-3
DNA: TGTGCCAGCAGTTACAACTGGGACCCCTATGGCTACACCTTC
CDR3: CASSYNWDPYGYTF

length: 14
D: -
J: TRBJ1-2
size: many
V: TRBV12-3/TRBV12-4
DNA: TGTGCCAGCAGCCCCCCCGGGGAAGTAGGAGGCTACACCTTC
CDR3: CASSPPGEVGGYTF

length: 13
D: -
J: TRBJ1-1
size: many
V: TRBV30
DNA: TGTGCCTGGAACCAAAGGCTCCAGGGGGAAGCTTTCTTT
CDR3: CAWNQRLQGEAFF

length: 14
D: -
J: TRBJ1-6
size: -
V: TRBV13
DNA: TGTGCCAGAAGCTTAGGCCTCAGTAATTCCCCCCTCCACTTT
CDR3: CARSLGLSNSPLHF

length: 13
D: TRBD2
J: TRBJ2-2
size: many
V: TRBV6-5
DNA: TGTGCCAGTAGCGGGAGGGTCACCGGGGAGCTGTTTTTT
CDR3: CASSGRVTGELFF

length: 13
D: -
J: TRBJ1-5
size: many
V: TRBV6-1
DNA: TGTGCCAGCAGTGAGGGCTACAATCAGCCCCAGCATTTT
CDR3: CASSEGYNQPQHF

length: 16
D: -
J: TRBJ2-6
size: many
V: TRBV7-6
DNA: TGTGCCAGCAGCTTAATGGGGGTCGGTGGGGCCAACGTCCTGACTTTC
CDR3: CASSLMGVGGANVLTF

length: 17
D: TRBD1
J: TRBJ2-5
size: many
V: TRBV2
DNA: TGTGCCAGCAGAAGCCAAGGACAGGGGTCAAACCAAGAGACCCAGTACTTC
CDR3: CASRSQGQGSNQETQYF

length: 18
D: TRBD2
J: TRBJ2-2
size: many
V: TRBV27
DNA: TGTGCCAGCAGTTTATCCCCGAATGGCGGGAGAAGGCGCGGGGAGCTGTTTTTT
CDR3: CASSLSPNGGRRRGELFF

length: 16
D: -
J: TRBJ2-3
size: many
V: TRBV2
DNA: TGTGCCAGCACCCGTGGGAACCCCCCAAGCACAGATACGCAGTATTTT
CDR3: CASTRGNPPSTDTQYF

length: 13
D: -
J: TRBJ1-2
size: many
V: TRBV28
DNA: TGTGCCAGCAGTTCACGCTCGCTCTTTGGCTACACCTTC
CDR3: CASSSRSLFGYTF

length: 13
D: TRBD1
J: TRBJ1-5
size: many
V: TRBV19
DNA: TGTGCCAGTCGAGGGACAGGGCATCAGCCCCAGCATTTT
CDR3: CASRGTGHQPQHF

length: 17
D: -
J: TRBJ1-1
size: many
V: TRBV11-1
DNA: TGTGCCAGCAGCTCCCTGTTGAGCCGAGTCCCGAGGGCTGAAGCTTTCTTT
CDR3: CASSSLLSRVPRAEAFF

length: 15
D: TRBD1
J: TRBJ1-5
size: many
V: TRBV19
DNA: TGTGCCAGTAGGACGACAGGGTCTTCCAATCAGCCCCAGCATTTT
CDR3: CASRTTGSSNQPQHF

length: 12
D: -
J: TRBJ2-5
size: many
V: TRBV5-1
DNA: TGCGCCAGCAGCTATTTGGAAGAGACCCAGTACTTC
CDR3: CASSYLEETQYF

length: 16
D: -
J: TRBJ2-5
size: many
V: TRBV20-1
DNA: TGCAGTGCTAGAGATTCGGTTTTCGCGGGTAGAGAGACCCAGTACTTC
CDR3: CSARDSVFAGRETQYF

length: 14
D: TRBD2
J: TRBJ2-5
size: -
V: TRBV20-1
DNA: TGCAGTGCTAGGCTAGCGGGAGAGGGAGAGACCCAGTACTTC
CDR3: CSARLAGEGETQYF

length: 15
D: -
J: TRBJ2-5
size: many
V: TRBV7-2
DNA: TGTGCCAGCAGCTTAGGTACTCAGGGTGGCGAGACCCAGTACTTC
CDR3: CASSLGTQGGETQYF

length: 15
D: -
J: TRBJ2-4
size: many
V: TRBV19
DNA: TGTGCCAGTAGTATTCCCCGGGGAGCCAAAAACATTCAGTACTTC
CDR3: CASSIPRGAKNIQYF

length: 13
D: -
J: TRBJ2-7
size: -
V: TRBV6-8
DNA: TGTGCCAGCAAGGATGGACTACTCTGCGAGCAGTACTTC
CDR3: CASKDGLLCEQYF